This passage covers 14 T cell receptor beta chains from one sample sequenced in a study of Tregs in tolerant kidney transplant recipients. Sequenced by immunoSEQ multiplex PCR; TCRdb stores in-frame clones only, minus some. This sample yields some 50,000 clones, of which around 90% are seen a single time; roughly a sixth belongs to the top ten. The nonmyeloablative bone marrow transplants came from related graft donors, with transient mixed chimerism. The sequencing here drew on CD8+ T cells from blood (PBMCs), taken 12 months after the transplant. These receptors all stem from a human patient who received a combined kidney and bone marrow transplant. The T cells may partly be graft donor cells.

This clone was recorded only once. V and J are TRBV4-1 and TRBJ2-5; TRBD1 agrees at 7 bases. The DNA end is more similar to TRBJ2-7, so the J call may be wrong. In germline, CDR1 is MGHRA, CDR2 YSYEKL. The CDR3 covers 14 residues. This CDR3 is CASSPRDSPYEQYF. CDR3 sequence (DNA): TGCGCCAGCAGCCCCCGGGACAGTCCCTACGAGCAGTACTTC.

The chain recombines TRBV5-6 with TRBJ2-1; weak D call: TRBD1 (6 bases). The V end was cut by 0 bases, the J end by 5 bases, with 15 bases between. CDR1 is SGHDT, CDR2 YYEEEE, per germline. The CDR3 is 16 residues long. The CDR3 spells CASSLGAGASHNEQFF. The CDR3 region has the DNA TGTGCCAGCAGCTTGGGTGCAGGGGCATCCCACAATGAGCAGTTCTTC.

The chain carries TRBV11-3 and TRBJ2-7, with D perhaps TRBD1 (6 bases). V was trimmed by 4 bases and J by 2 bases, leaving 12 bases between them. The CDR3 has 14 residues. Germline-derived CDR1 and CDR2 are SGHNT and YENEEA. The CDR3 loop reads CASSSQDSTYEQYF. DNA for the CDR3: TGTGCCAGCAGCTCCCAGGACAGCACCTACGAGCAGTACTTC. The variable domain in full, with the rest retrieved from reference TRBV11-3 and TRBJ2-7, is EAGVVQSPRYKIIEKKQPVAFWCNPISGHNTLYWYLQNLGQGPELLIRYENEEAVDDSQLPKDRFSAERLKGVDSTLKIQPAELGDSAVYLCASSSQDSTYEQYFGPGTRLTVT.

The chain's CDR3 is CASSTRNSPLHF. The CDR3 DNA follows: TGTGCCAGCAGCACCCGGAATTCACCCCTCCACTTT. J is TRBJ1-6 and V is TRBV9; D call uncertain. The CDR3 sequence is 12 residues long. The ends were cut back, 4 bases at V and 7 bases at J, with 6 bases in the middle. The V gene's germline CDR1 is SGDLS and CDR2 YYNGEE.

This clone was detected only once. This sequence joins TRBV4-3 and TRBJ2-1; TRBD2 agrees at 7 bases. Germline trimming cut 0 bases from V and 2 bases from J; bases unmatched to any gene: 4. The germline V gene encodes CDR1 LGHNA and CDR2 YSLEER. CDR3 length equals 16 residues. The CDR3 spells CASSQDGGGTYNEQFF. The CDR3 region has the DNA TGCGCCAGCAGCCAAGATGGGGGGGGTACCTACAATGAGCAGTTCTTC.

This sequence joins TRBV30 and TRBJ2-7, with TRBD1 identical over 7 bases. Germline V gene lookup returns CDR1 GTSNPN and CDR2 SVGIG (reference sequence). The J segment lost 2 bases and the V segment lost 3 bases, leaving 7 bases of the junction unmatched. The CDR3 is 14 amino acids. CDR3 sequence reads: CAWRGRQGAYEQYF. Written as DNA, the CDR3 is TGTGCCTGGAGGGGCAGGCAGGGGGCCTACGAGCAGTACTTC.

V and J are TRBV7-2 and TRBJ2-7; 9 bases are shared with TRBD1. The CDR3 is 16 amino acids. Germline V gene sequence: CDR1 SGHTA, CDR2 FQGNSA. The V segment lost 3 bases and the J segment 4 bases; nucleotides outside the gene matches: 10. CDR3 coding DNA: TGTGCCAGCAGCTTGAGTCCTGGGACAGGGAGGTACGAGCAGTACTTC. It codes for CASSLSPGTGRYEQYF. Combining the CDR3 with reference TRBV7-2 and TRBJ2-7 gives the whole variable domain GAGVSQSPSNKVTEKGKDVELRCDPISGHTALYWYRQSLGQGLEFLIYFQGNSAPDKSGLPSDRFSAERTGGSVSTLTIQRTQQEDSAVYLCASSLSPGTGRYEQYFGPGTRLTVT.

The V and J genes are TRBV5-5 and TRBJ2-3, with a possible D match to TRBD1 (5 bases). Trimming left V 5 bases short and J 0 bases short, with 13 bases between. CDR1 and CDR2 from the germline V gene are SGHKS and YYEKEE (reference sequence). The CDR3 has 15 residues. In DNA form, the CDR3 reads TGTGCCAGCAGACAGGAAGCGCAAAGCACAGATACGCAGTATTTT. This gives the protein CASRQEAQSTDTQYF.

V is TRBV11-2 and J is TRBJ2-1; perhaps TRBD1 as D (5 bases). The V end was cut by 2 bases, the J end by 12 bases, with 14 bases between. Germline CDR1 and CDR2: SGHAT and FQNNGV. The CDR3 has 13 residues. CDR3 amino acids: CASSLSRVDGQFF. CDR3 DNA: TGTGCCAGCAGCTTATCCAGGGTCGACGGGCAGTTCTTC.

The chain has TRBV14 and TRBJ2-2; 11 bases are a match to TRBD2. Germline V CDR1 and CDR2: SGHDN, FVKESK. The CDR3 totals 17 residues. V shed 3 bases, J shed 3 bases, and the junction held 6 bases outside the gene matches. The CDR3 is CASSQAGLAGHTGELFF. CDR3 sequence (DNA): TGTGCCAGCAGCCAGGCCGGACTAGCGGGCCACACCGGGGAGCTGTTTTTT.

The chain employs TRBV11-2 and TRBJ2-7; the D gene is possibly TRBD1 (6 bases). CDR3 size: 14 residues. Looked up from germline, CDR1 is SGHAT and CDR2 is FQNNGV. V lost 1 base and J lost 4, with 11 bases in between. The DNA for the CDR3 is TGTGCCAGCAGCTTAGGACCAGGGGAGTACGAGCAGTACTTC. Its protein product is CASSLGPGEYEQYF.

CDR3 nucleotides: TGTGCCAGCATCACCGACAGGGCTTATGGCTACACCTTC. Protein: CASITDRAYGYTF. The rearrangement uses TRBV13 and TRBJ1-2; 7 nucleotides align to TRBD1. V lost 7 bases and J lost 5; bases outside the gene matches: 7. CDR3 length equals 13 residues. Germline V lookup: CDR1 PRHDT, CDR2 FYEKMQ (reference sequence).

V gene TRBV4-1 combines with J gene TRBJ2-7; TRBD2 matches at 8 bases. J lost 5 bases, V lost 4 bases, and 13 bases had no gene match. The CDR3 covers 16 residues. Germline V CDR1 and CDR2: MGHRA, YSYEKL. CDR3 amino acids: CASSPSGGGRSDEQYF. The CDR3 DNA follows: TGCGCCAGCAGCCCATCGGGAGGCGGGAGGTCCGACGAGCAGTACTTC.

The rearrangement links TRBV5-1 to TRBJ2-2; 8 nucleotides agree with TRBD1. CDR1 and CDR2 from the germline V gene are SGHRS and YFSETQ. J lost 6 bases, V lost 3 bases, and 1 base had no gene match. CDR3 length equals 13 residues. The CDR3 loop reads CASSWTGPGELFF. The CDR3 region has the DNA TGCGCCAGCAGCTGGACAGGGCCCGGGGAGCTGTTTTTT.